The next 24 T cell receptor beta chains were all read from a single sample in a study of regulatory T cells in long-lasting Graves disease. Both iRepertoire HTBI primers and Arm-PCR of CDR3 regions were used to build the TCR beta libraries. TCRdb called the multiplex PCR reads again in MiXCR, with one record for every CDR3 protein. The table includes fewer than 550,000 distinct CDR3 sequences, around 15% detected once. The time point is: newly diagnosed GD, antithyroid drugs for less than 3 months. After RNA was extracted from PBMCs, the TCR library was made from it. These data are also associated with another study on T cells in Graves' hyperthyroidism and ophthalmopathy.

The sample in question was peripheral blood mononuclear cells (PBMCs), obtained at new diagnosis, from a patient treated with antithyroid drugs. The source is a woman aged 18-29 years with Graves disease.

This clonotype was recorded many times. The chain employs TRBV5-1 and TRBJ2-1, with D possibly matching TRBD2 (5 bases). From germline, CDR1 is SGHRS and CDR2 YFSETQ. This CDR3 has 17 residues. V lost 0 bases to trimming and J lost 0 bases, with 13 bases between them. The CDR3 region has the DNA TGCGCCAGCAGCTTGGATGGACTCGAGAGCTCCTACAATGAGCAGTTCTTC. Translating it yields CASSLDGLESSYNEQFF.

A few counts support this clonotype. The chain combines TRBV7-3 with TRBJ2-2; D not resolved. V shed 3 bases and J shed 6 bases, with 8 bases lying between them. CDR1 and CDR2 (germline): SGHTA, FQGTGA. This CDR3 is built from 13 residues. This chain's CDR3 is CASSFGEAGELFF. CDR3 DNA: TGTGCCAGCAGCTTCGGTGAAGCCGGGGAGCTGTTTTTT.

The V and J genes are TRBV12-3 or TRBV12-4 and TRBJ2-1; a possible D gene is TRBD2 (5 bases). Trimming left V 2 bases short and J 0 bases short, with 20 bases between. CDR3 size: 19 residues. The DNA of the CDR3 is TGTGCCAGCAGTTTACCCCCCCGAGGACTTCGTAGCTCCTACAATGAGCAGTTCTTC. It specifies CASSLPPRGLRSSYNEQFF.

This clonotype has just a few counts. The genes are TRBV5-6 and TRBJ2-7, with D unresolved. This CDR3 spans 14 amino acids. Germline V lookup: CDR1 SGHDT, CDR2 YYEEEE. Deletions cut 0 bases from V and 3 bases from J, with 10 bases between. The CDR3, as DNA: TGTGCCAGCAGCTTGGGGGCGTCGGTCTACGAGCAGTACTTC. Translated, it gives CASSLGASVYEQYF.

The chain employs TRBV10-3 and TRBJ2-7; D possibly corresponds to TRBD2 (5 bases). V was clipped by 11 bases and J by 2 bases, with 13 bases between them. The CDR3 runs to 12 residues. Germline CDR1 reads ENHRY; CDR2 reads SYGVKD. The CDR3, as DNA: TGTGCCCGAGGTAGGGAGCCCTACGAGCAGTACTTC. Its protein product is CARGREPYEQYF.

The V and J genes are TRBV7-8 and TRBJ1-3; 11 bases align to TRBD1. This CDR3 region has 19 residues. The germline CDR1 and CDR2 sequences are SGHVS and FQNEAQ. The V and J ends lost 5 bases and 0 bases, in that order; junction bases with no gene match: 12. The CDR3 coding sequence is TGTGCCAGCAGCGGCCGGACAGGGGGCTTAGTCCCCTCTGGAAACACCATATATTTT. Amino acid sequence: CASSGRTGGLVPSGNTIYF. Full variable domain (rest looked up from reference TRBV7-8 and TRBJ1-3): GAGVSQSPRYKVAKRGQDVALRCDPISGHVSLFWYQQALGQGPEFLTYFQNEAQLDKSGLPSDRFFAERPEGSVSTLKIQRTQQEDSAVYLCASSGRTGGLVPSGNTIYFGEGSWLTVV.

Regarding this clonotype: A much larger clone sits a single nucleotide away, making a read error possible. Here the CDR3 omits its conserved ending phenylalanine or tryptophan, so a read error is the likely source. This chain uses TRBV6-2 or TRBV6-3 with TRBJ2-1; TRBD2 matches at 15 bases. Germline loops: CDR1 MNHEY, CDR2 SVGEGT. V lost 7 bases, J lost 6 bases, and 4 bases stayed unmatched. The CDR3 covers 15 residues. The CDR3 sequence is CASTGLAGGRNEQFI. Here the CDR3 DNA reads TGTGCCAGCACGGGACTAGCGGGAGGTCGCAATGAGCAGTTCATC.

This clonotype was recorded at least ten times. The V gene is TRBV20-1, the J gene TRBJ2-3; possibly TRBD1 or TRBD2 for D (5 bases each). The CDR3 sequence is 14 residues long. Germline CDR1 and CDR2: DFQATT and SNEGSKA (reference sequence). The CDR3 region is CSETRGFYTDTQYF. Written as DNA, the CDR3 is TGCAGCGAAACGAGGGGCTTCTACACAGATACGCAGTATTTT.

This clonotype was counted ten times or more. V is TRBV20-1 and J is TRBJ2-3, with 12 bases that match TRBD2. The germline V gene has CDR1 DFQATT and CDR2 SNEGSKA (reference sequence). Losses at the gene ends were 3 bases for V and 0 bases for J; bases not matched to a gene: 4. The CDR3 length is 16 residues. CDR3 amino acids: CSARGLAGLSTDTQYF. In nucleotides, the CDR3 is TGCAGTGCTAGGGGACTAGCGGGTTTAAGCACAGATACGCAGTATTTT.

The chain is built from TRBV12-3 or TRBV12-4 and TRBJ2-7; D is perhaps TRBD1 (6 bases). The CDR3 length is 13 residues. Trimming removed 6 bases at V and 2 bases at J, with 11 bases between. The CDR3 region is CASSTQGTYEQYF. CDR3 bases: TGTGCCAGCAGCACTCAGGGGACCTACGAGCAGTACTTC.

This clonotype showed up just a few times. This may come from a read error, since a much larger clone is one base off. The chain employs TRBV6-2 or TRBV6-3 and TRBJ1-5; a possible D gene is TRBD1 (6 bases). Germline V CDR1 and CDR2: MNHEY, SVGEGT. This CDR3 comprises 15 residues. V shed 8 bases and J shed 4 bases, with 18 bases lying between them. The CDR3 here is CASGNPRGRNQPQHF. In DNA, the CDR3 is TGTGCCAGCGGCAACCCCAGGGGACGAAATCAGCCCCAGCATTTT.

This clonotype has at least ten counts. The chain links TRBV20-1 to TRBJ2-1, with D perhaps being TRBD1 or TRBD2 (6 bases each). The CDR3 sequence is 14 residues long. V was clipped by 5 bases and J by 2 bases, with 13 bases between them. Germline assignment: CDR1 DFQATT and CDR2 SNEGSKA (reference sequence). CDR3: CSAQRGETYNEQFF. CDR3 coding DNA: TGCAGTGCTCAGAGGGGGGAAACCTACAATGAGCAGTTCTTC.

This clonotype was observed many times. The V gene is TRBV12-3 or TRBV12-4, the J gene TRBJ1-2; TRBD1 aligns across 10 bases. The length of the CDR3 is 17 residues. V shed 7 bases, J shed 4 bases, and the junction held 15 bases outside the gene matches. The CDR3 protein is CASTSTGGGWSGYGYTF. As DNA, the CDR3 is TGTGCCAGCACCTCGACAGGGGGCGGTTGGAGCGGCTATGGCTACACCTTC.

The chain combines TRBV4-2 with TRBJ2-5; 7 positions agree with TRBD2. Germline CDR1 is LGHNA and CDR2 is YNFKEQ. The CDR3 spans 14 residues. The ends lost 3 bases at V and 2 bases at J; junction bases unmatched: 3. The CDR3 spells CASSQDGRQETQYF. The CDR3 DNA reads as TGTGCCAGCAGCCAGGACGGGAGGCAAGAGACCCAGTACTTC.

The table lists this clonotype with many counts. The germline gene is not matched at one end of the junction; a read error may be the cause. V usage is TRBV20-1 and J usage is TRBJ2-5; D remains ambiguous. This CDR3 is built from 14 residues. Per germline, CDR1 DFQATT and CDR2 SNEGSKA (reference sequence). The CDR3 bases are TGCAGTGCAAGAGAAGCAGAGCTCCGAGAGACCCAGTACTTC. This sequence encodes CSAREAELRETQYF.

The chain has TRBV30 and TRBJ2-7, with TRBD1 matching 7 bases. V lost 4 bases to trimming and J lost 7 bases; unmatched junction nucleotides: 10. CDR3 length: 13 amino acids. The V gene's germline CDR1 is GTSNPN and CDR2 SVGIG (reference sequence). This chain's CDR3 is CAWTGTANNEQYF. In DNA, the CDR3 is TGTGCCTGGACTGGGACAGCCAACAATGAGCAGTACTTC.

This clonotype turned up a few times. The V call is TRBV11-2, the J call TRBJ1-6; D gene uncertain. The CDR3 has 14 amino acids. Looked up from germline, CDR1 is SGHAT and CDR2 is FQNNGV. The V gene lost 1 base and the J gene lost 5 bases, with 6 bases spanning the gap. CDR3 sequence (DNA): TGTGCCAGCAGCTTAGTAATGAATAATTCACCCCTCCACTTT. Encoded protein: CASSLVMNNSPLHF.

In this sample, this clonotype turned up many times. The CDR3 region has the DNA TGTGCCAGCAGCGACACAGGGGCAACTTACAATGAGCAGTTCTTC. Encoded protein: CASSDTGATYNEQFF. The chain joins TRBV7-6 to TRBJ2-1, with 7 positions matching TRBD1. The CDR3 sequence is 15 residues long. Germline trimming cut 5 bases from V and 4 bases from J; bases unmatched to any gene: 8. Germline CDR1 and CDR2: SGHVS and FNYEAQ.

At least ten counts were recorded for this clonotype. CDR3 DNA sequence: TGTGCCAGCAGTACGAATACCGCATCAGGGGGCGGCACTGAAGCTTTCTTT. Translating gives CASSTNTASGGGTEAFF. The chain couples TRBV28 to TRBJ1-1, with 8 bases aligning to TRBD1. The CDR3 extends over 17 amino acids. Germline loops: CDR1 MDHEN, CDR2 SYDVKM. Trimming cost V 5 bases and J 4 bases; bases outside gene matches: 15.

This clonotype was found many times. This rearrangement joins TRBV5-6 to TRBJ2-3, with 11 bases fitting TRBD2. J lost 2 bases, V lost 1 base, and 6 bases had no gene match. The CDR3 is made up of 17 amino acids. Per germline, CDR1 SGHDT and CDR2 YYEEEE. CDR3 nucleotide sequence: TGTGCCAGCAGCTTGCCAAAACTAGCGGGAGACACAGATACGCAGTATTTT. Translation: CASSLPKLAGDTDTQYF. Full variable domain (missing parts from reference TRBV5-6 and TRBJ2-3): DAGVTQSPTHLIKTRGQQVTLRCSPKSGHDTVSWYQQALGQGPQFIFQYYEEEERQRGNFPDRFSGHQFPNYSSELNVNALLLGDSALYLCASSLPKLAGDTDTQYFGPGTRLTVL.

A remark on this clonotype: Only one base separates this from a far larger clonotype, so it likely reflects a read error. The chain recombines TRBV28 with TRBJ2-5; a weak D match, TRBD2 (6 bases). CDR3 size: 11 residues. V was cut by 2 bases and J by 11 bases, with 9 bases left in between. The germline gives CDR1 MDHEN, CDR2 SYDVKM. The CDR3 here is CASSLVREQYF. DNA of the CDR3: TGTGCCAGCAGTTTAGTCCGGGAGCAGTACTTC.

CDR3 region: CASSGRTAPEKLFF. CDR3 bases: TGTGCCAGCAGTGGACGGACAGCGCCCGAAAAACTGTTTTTT. The chain has TRBV6-2 or TRBV6-3 and TRBJ1-4, with D tentatively TRBD1 (6 bases). The CDR3 is 14 amino acids. Germline CDR1 reads MNHEY; CDR2 reads SVGEGT. The V end lost 5 bases, the J end lost 8 bases, and 15 bases lay between the germline ends.

The CDR3 spells CASSQDGVREARDGYTF. DNA of the CDR3: TGCGCCAGCAGCCAAGATGGTGTGAGGGAGGCCAGAGATGGCTACACCTTC. The chain uses TRBV4-3 and TRBJ1-2; no clear D gene. Trimming stripped 0 bases from V and 6 bases from J, with 20 bases between. This CDR3 comprises 17 residues. Per the germline V gene, CDR1 is LGHNA and CDR2 is YSLEER.

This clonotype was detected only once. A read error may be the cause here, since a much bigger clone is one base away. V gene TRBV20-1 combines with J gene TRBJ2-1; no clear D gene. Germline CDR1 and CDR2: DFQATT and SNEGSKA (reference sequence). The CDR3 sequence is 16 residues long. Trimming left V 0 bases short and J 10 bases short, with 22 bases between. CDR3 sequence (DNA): TGCAGTGCTAGAGATCAGCCGTTTTCTCGGAACTACGAGCAGTTCTTC. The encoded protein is CSARDQPFSRNYEQFF.